Listed below are T cell receptor beta chains from one sample, sequenced in a study of shared clonotypes between healthy human individuals. Repertoires were generated with immunoSEQ multiplex PCR, while TCRdb's copy carries only in-frame clones and drops some. The table lists about 2.1 million clones, about 93% of them singletons. The sequencing sample was made of naive CD8+ T cells from PBMCs. Receptors were obtained from a man younger than 35 in good health. Some clones in this sample may be carry-over from other donors' samples. Each CDR3 is given with its conserved first and last residue. A D gene is named only where the DNA matches it firmly. Only some rows state a clone size, as once, few, many or a class for expanded clones.

v_gene: TRBV2
d_gene: NA
j_gene: TRBJ2-7
len: 13
abundance: NA
CDR3nt: TGTGCCAGCAGCGGAAGGAGCGCCTACGAGCAGTACTTC
CDR3aa: CASSGRSAYEQYF

v_gene: TRBV19
d_gene: TRBD2
j_gene: TRBJ2-3
len: 19
abundance: NA
CDR3nt: TGTGCCAGTAGTGGGCCGATCCCGGCTAGCGGGAATCCGACAGATACGCAGTATTTT
CDR3aa: CASSGPIPASGNPTDTQYF

v_gene: TRBV28
d_gene: TRBD1
j_gene: TRBJ1-1
len: 17
abundance: NA
CDR3nt: TGTGCCAGCAGTGGAAGTGGGGCAGGGGGCGGGAACACTGAAGCTTTCTTT
CDR3aa: CASSGSGAGGGNTEAFF

v_gene: TRBV27
d_gene: NA
j_gene: TRBJ2-7
len: 15
abundance: NA
CDR3nt: TGTGCCAGCAGTTTAAGAAACAGTATGGTGTACGAGCAGTACTTC
CDR3aa: CASSLRNSMVYEQYF

v_gene: TRBV30
d_gene: NA
j_gene: TRBJ1-1
len: 14
abundance: NA
CDR3nt: TGTGCCTGGAGAGAAGGGGGGATGGGCACTGAAGCTTTCTTT
CDR3aa: CAWREGGMGTEAFF

v_gene: TRBV10-3
d_gene: TRBD1
j_gene: TRBJ1-2
len: 17
abundance: NA
CDR3nt: TGTGCCATCAGTGAGCGGGGACAGGGGATCGTGTTTGGGGGCTACACCTTC
CDR3aa: CAISERGQGIVFGGYTF

v_gene: TRBV29-1
d_gene: TRBD2
j_gene: TRBJ2-3
len: 15
abundance: NA
CDR3nt: TGCAGCGTTGACGCCGGCGGACTAGCGACAGATACGCAGTATTTT
CDR3aa: CSVDAGGLATDTQYF

v_gene: TRBV29-1
d_gene: NA
j_gene: TRBJ2-1
len: 12
abundance: NA
CDR3nt: TGCAGCGTCCTACAGGGCTACAATGAGCAGTTCTTC
CDR3aa: CSVLQGYNEQFF

v_gene: TRBV5-1
d_gene: NA
j_gene: TRBJ2-7
len: 16
abundance: NA
CDR3nt: TGCGCCAGCAGCTCGGCCCCCATCCTAATTGGCAACGAGCAGTACTTC
CDR3aa: CASSSAPILIGNEQYF

v_gene: TRBV19
d_gene: NA
j_gene: TRBJ2-5
len: 13
abundance: NA
CDR3nt: TGTGCCAGTAGTATAGGTGAGGAAGAGACCCAGTACTTC
CDR3aa: CASSIGEEETQYF

v_gene: TRBV28
d_gene: TRBD2
j_gene: TRBJ2-3
len: 16
abundance: NA
CDR3nt: TGTGCCAGCAAACCCTATTCTAGCGGACCCACAGATACGCAGTATTTT
CDR3aa: CASKPYSSGPTDTQYF

v_gene: TRBV5-1
d_gene: NA
j_gene: TRBJ1-2
len: 15
abundance: NA
CDR3nt: TGCGCCAGCAGCTTTGCGGGCCGAGGTAACTATGGCTACACCTTC
CDR3aa: CASSFAGRGNYGYTF

v_gene: TRBV7-9
d_gene: NA
j_gene: TRBJ2-2
len: 16
abundance: NA
CDR3nt: TGTGCCAGCAGCACCCGCAGGGAGACGAACACCGGGGAGCTGTTTTTT
CDR3aa: CASSTRRETNTGELFF

v_gene: TRBV19
d_gene: NA
j_gene: TRBJ1-5
len: 14
abundance: NA
CDR3nt: TGTGCCAGTAGTATCCGGGACACAAATCAGCCCCAGCATTTT
CDR3aa: CASSIRDTNQPQHF

v_gene: TRBV27
d_gene: TRBD1
j_gene: TRBJ2-7
len: 15
abundance: NA
CDR3nt: TGTGCCAGCAGTTTAAGGACAGGGTGGTCCTACGAGCAGTACTTC
CDR3aa: CASSLRTGWSYEQYF

v_gene: TRBV29-1
d_gene: TRBD1
j_gene: TRBJ1-3
len: 14
abundance: NA
CDR3nt: TGCAGCGCAGGAACAGGGGCCTCTGGAAACACCATATATTTT
CDR3aa: CSAGTGASGNTIYF

v_gene: TRBV7-7
d_gene: NA
j_gene: TRBJ2-7
len: 15
abundance: NA
CDR3nt: TGTGCCAGCAGCACGGGACCCGCACCCTCCTACGAGCAGTACTTC
CDR3aa: CASSTGPAPSYEQYF

v_gene: TRBV5-1
d_gene: NA
j_gene: TRBJ2-7
len: 15
abundance: NA
CDR3nt: TGCGCCAGCAGCCCGGGGTCAGGGGAACTCTACGAGCAGTACTTC
CDR3aa: CASSPGSGELYEQYF

v_gene: TRBV15
d_gene: NA
j_gene: TRBJ2-7
len: 15
abundance: NA
CDR3nt: TGTGCCACCAGCAGAGCTGATATTAAGTCGGGCGAGCAGTACTTC
CDR3aa: CATSRADIKSGEQYF

v_gene: TRBV5-4
d_gene: TRBD1
j_gene: TRBJ1-3
len: 14
abundance: NA
CDR3nt: TGTGCCAGCAGACAACAGGGGGCGGGAAACACCATATATTTT
CDR3aa: CASRQQGAGNTIYF

v_gene: TRBV27
d_gene: NA
j_gene: TRBJ2-6
len: 17
abundance: NA
CDR3nt: TGTGCCAGCAGTTCAGCATCATTGCTATCCGGGGCCAACGTCCTGACTTTC
CDR3aa: CASSSASLLSGANVLTF

v_gene: TRBV5-6
d_gene: TRBD2
j_gene: TRBJ2-1
len: 16
abundance: NA
CDR3nt: TGTGCCAGCAGCTTGGTGCGGGAGGCACCGGTCAATGAGCAGTTCTTC
CDR3aa: CASSLVREAPVNEQFF

v_gene: TRBV6-5
d_gene: NA
j_gene: TRBJ2-7
len: 14
abundance: NA
CDR3nt: TGTGCCAGCAGTTACTCGGGGTGGGCGGACGAGCAGTACTTC
CDR3aa: CASSYSGWADEQYF

v_gene: TRBV5-6
d_gene: NA
j_gene: TRBJ2-3
len: 17
abundance: NA
CDR3nt: TGTGCCAGCAGCGATCTAAGGAGCAGGCAAGGCACAGATACGCAGTATTTT
CDR3aa: CASSDLRSRQGTDTQYF

v_gene: TRBV19
d_gene: NA
j_gene: TRBJ1-4
len: 14
abundance: NA
CDR3nt: TGTGCCAGTGCCGACCTACCCGTGGCTGAAAAACTGTTTTTT
CDR3aa: CASADLPVAEKLFF

v_gene: TRBV4-1
d_gene: NA
j_gene: TRBJ2-2
len: 16
abundance: NA
CDR3nt: TGCGCCAGCAGCCAAGATACGACGAGGGCCCTCGGGGAGCTGTTTTTT
CDR3aa: CASSQDTTRALGELFF

v_gene: TRBV27
d_gene: NA
j_gene: TRBJ2-1
len: 17
abundance: NA
CDR3nt: TGTGCCAGCAGCCCGGGGCGCGGAACGAGCTCCTACAATGAGCAGTTCTTC
CDR3aa: CASSPGRGTSSYNEQFF

v_gene: TRBV28
d_gene: NA
j_gene: TRBJ2-7
len: 12
abundance: NA
CDR3nt: TGTGCCAGCAGTTTTGCTGCCTACGAGCAGTACTTC
CDR3aa: CASSFAAYEQYF

v_gene: TRBV28
d_gene: NA
j_gene: TRBJ2-7
len: 16
abundance: NA
CDR3nt: TGTGCCAGCACCGGAACCTCCAGGGTCCCGTTTGACGAGCAGTACTTC
CDR3aa: CASTGTSRVPFDEQYF

v_gene: TRBV7-9
d_gene: NA
j_gene: TRBJ2-2
len: 15
abundance: NA
CDR3nt: TGTGCCAGCAGCTTATATTCAGGGATAACCGGGGAGCTGTTTTTT
CDR3aa: CASSLYSGITGELFF

v_gene: TRBV9
d_gene: NA
j_gene: TRBJ2-3
len: 16
abundance: NA
CDR3nt: TGTGCCAGCAGCCCCCCGCGGACCCCGGTCCCTGATACGCAGTATTTT
CDR3aa: CASSPPRTPVPDTQYF

v_gene: TRBV28
d_gene: NA
j_gene: TRBJ1-3
len: 19
abundance: NA
CDR3nt: TGTGCCAGCAGACCACCCGCGGAAAGGGTCGTCGTACCTGGAAACACCATATATTTT
CDR3aa: CASRPPAERVVVPGNTIYF

v_gene: TRBV27
d_gene: TRBD1
j_gene: TRBJ2-1
len: 15
abundance: NA
CDR3nt: TGTGCCAGCGCGCCGGACAGGGGGTGGTACAATGAGCAGTTCTTC
CDR3aa: CASAPDRGWYNEQFF

v_gene: TRBV7-9
d_gene: NA
j_gene: TRBJ1-2
len: 13
abundance: NA
CDR3nt: TGTGCCAGCAGCTTTTATGGGGACGTCGGCTACACCTTC
CDR3aa: CASSFYGDVGYTF

v_gene: TRBV27
d_gene: TRBD1
j_gene: TRBJ2-1
len: 14
abundance: once
CDR3nt: TGTGCCAGCAGTTTCGGGACAGGATTGAATGAGCAGTTCTTC
CDR3aa: CASSFGTGLNEQFF

v_gene: TRBV27
d_gene: TRBD2
j_gene: TRBJ2-7
len: 16
abundance: NA
CDR3nt: TGTGCCAGCAGTCCGACCCCTCGACTAGCCTCGTACGAGCAGTACTTC
CDR3aa: CASSPTPRLASYEQYF

v_gene: TRBV28
d_gene: NA
j_gene: TRBJ1-2
len: 11
abundance: NA
CDR3nt: TGTGCCAGCAGACGGTACTATGGCTACACCTTC
CDR3aa: CASRRYYGYTF

v_gene: TRBV7-9
d_gene: NA
j_gene: TRBJ2-7
len: 13
abundance: NA
CDR3nt: TGTGCCAGCAGCTCGCTAGGGTCCTACGAGCAGTACTTC
CDR3aa: CASSSLGSYEQYF

v_gene: TRBV11-2
d_gene: NA
j_gene: TRBJ2-1
len: 17
abundance: NA
CDR3nt: TGTGCCAGCAGCTTAGATCCTTTAGCAGAGGGGGGGAATGAGCAGTTCTTC
CDR3aa: CASSLDPLAEGGNEQFF

v_gene: TRBV11-2
d_gene: TRBD2
j_gene: TRBJ2-7
len: 14
abundance: NA
CDR3nt: TGTGCCAGCACCCTGGGACTAGCGGGCCACGAGCAGTACTTC
CDR3aa: CASTLGLAGHEQYF

v_gene: TRBV7-9
d_gene: NA
j_gene: TRBJ2-5
len: 17
abundance: NA
CDR3nt: TGTGCCAGCAGCTTAATTGGTCAGGGGCCCTCATGGGAGACCCAGTACTTC
CDR3aa: CASSLIGQGPSWETQYF

v_gene: TRBV10-2
d_gene: TRBD1
j_gene: TRBJ1-1
len: 13
abundance: NA
CDR3nt: TGCGCCAGTTGGGACAGGGGGCCCACTGAAGCTTTCTTT
CDR3aa: CASWDRGPTEAFF